These 20 T cell receptor beta chains were sequenced from one sample in a study of breast tumors, draining lymph nodes, adjacent tissues. Each CDR3 protein is one row after TCRdb ran MiXCR on the multiplex PCR reads. The sample holds 250,000 or so distinct CDR3 sequences, 30% seen once. The lymph nodes were axillary draining lymph nodes from breast cancer patients. The specimen was axillary lymph node tissue. These receptors were collected from a female donor with breast cancer. Some clones in this sample may be carry-over from other donors' samples.

This clonotype showed up many times. The rearrangement joins TRBV29-1 to TRBJ2-2, with D maybe TRBD1 (5 bases). The CDR3 contains 14 residues. V lost 4 bases, J lost 3 bases, and 12 bases lay in between. The germline CDR1 and CDR2 sequences are SQVTM and ANQGSEA. This CDR3 is CSVGIVGHTGELFF. The CDR3 DNA is TGCAGCGTTGGTATAGTGGGGCACACCGGGGAGCTGTTTTTT.

This clonotype came up a few times. A clone one base away is much larger, so this may be a read error. The chain combines TRBV2 with TRBJ2-7; D might be TRBD2 (7 bases). Per germline, CDR1 SNHLY and CDR2 FYNNEI. The CDR3 runs 14 residues. The DNA for the CDR3 is TGTGCCAGCAGCCCCGGGGGGCTTGGCTACGAGCAGCACTTC. It codes for CASSPGGLGYEQHF.

The table lists this clonotype with many counts. This chain connects TRBV10-2 to TRBJ2-1; 7 bases are shared with TRBD2. Germline trimming cut 6 bases from V and 8 bases from J; bases unmatched to any gene: 16. CDR3 length: 16 residues. Germline V lookup: CDR1 WSHSY, CDR2 SAAADI. This CDR3 reads CASRGFAGDVTDEQFF. CDR3 bases: TGCGCCAGCAGAGGATTCGCGGGAGATGTGACGGATGAGCAGTTCTTC.

With regard to this clonotype: This may come from a read error, since a much larger clone is one base off. The genes are TRBV6-5 and TRBJ2-7, with a weak D call TRBD2 (6 bases). The CDR3 has 13 residues. The V gene's germline CDR1 is MNHEY and CDR2 SVGAGI. CDR3 loop: CASARDFTYEQCF. The CDR3, as DNA: TGTGCCAGTGCCAGGGACTTTACCTACGAGCAGTGCTTC.

This clonotype was counted many times. The chain couples TRBV30 to TRBJ2-1, with no clear D. The CDR3 totals 14 residues. From germline, CDR1 is GTSNPN and CDR2 SVGIG (reference sequence). V dropped 3 bases and J dropped 5 bases, with 14 bases sitting between them. For the CDR3, the DNA is TGTGCCTGGAGAGTACCCGGACCCCACAATGAGCAGTTCTTC. Protein sequence: CAWRVPGPHNEQFF.

As concerns this clonotype: At one end the junction does not follow the germline gene, possibly because of a read error. This chain joins TRBV20-1 and TRBJ2-1; D is possibly TRBD1 (7 bases). The CDR3 extends over 12 amino acids. Germline-derived CDR1 and CDR2 are DFQATT and SNEGSKA (reference sequence). CDR3: CSARQGGNEPFF. DNA for the CDR3: TGCAGTGCCCGGCAGGGGGGCAATGAGCCGTTCTTC.

This chain joins TRBV12-3 or TRBV12-4 and TRBJ2-5; TRBD2 might be the D (5 bases). The V end was cut by 2 bases, the J end by 5 bases, with 18 bases between. The CDR3 runs 16 residues. CDR3 in amino acids: CASSLWVANTGETQYF. CDR3 coding DNA: TGTGCCAGCAGTTTATGGGTAGCGAACACCGGGGAGACCCAGTACTTC.

This clonotype was counted many times. J is TRBJ2-7 and V is TRBV19; 13 bases fit TRBD2. The trim removed 4 bases at V and 0 bases at J, leaving 6 bases unmatched. Germline lookup yields CDR1 LNHDA and CDR2 SQIVND (reference sequence). This CDR3 is 17 amino acids long. CDR3 coding DNA: TGTGCCAGTAGTAAAGGGACTAGCGGGATTTTCTCCTACGAGCAGTACTTC. This encodes CASSKGTSGIFSYEQYF.

This clonotype was counted only a few times. V is TRBV20-1 and J is TRBJ1-1; D is perhaps TRBD1 (5 bases). The CDR3 runs 14 residues. Trimming removed 3 bases at V and 2 bases at J, with 13 bases between. Germline CDR1 is DFQATT and CDR2 is SNEGSKA (reference sequence). The chain's CDR3 is CSASDPRANTEAFF. The CDR3 region has the DNA TGCAGTGCTAGTGACCCCAGGGCAAACACTGAAGCTTTCTTT.

The table lists this clonotype with many counts. The chain couples TRBV11-2 to TRBJ1-4, with D possibly matching TRBD1 (6 bases). From germline, CDR1 is SGHAT and CDR2 FQNNGV. This CDR3 spans 14 amino acids. Trimming took off 3 bases at V and 5 bases at J, with 10 bases between the two ends. CDR3 amino acids: CASSFLGTNEKLFF. CDR3 sequence (DNA): TGTGCCAGCAGCTTTTTGGGGACAAATGAAAAACTGTTTTTT.

A few counts support this clonotype. The chain links TRBV7-9 to TRBJ2-4; TRBD1 is a possible D gene (5 bases). The CDR3 is 15 amino acids. V was cut by 1 base and J by 1 base, with 8 bases left in between. Germline CDR1 is SEHNR and CDR2 is FQNEAQ (reference sequence). CDR3 nucleotides: TGTGCCAGCAGCTTAGGGGGCTGGGCCAAAAACATTCAGTACTTC. It codes for CASSLGGWAKNIQYF.

This clonotype has a handful of counts. A read error is possible here, since a much larger clone lies one base away. CDR3 sequence: CASSAGTDTDTQSF. The CDR3 nucleotides read TGTGCCAGCAGCGCCGGGACAGACACAGATACGCAGTCTTTT. The chain couples TRBV9 to TRBJ2-3, with 7 bases that match TRBD1. Per the germline V gene, CDR1 is SGDLS and CDR2 is YYNGEE. This CDR3 comprises 14 residues.

A word on this clonotype: Since a much larger clone is just one base distant, this may be a read error. J is TRBJ2-2 and V is TRBV7-9; D may match TRBD1 or TRBD2 (5 bases each). This CDR3 contains 12 residues. The V gene's germline CDR1 is SEHNR and CDR2 FQNEAQ (reference sequence). The CDR3 reads CASSPGAGELLF. The CDR3 DNA reads as TGTGCCAGCAGTCCTGGGGCCGGGGAGCTGCTTTTT.

The sample holds many counts of this clonotype. The chain combines TRBV15 with TRBJ2-1; TRBD2 aligns across 13 bases. The junction had 8 bases not matched to a gene; V was cut back by 1 base and J by 8 bases. Germline V gives CDR1 LNHNV, CDR2 YYDKDF (reference sequence). The CDR3 spans 17 residues. CDR3 sequence reads: CATSRGMGTSGIYEQFF. The DNA of the CDR3 is TGTGCCACCAGCAGAGGAATGGGGACTAGCGGGATTTATGAGCAGTTCTTC.

This clonotype has a count of ten or more. V gene TRBV11-3 combines with J gene TRBJ2-7; unclear D gene. CDR1 is SGHNT, CDR2 YENEEA, per germline. V gave up 1 base and J gave up 0 bases, with 7 bases separating them. This CDR3 is built from 14 residues. The CDR3 region is CASSLARTSYEQYF. The CDR3 region has the DNA TGTGCCAGCAGCTTAGCCAGGACCTCCTACGAGCAGTACTTC.

Points on this clonotype: The junction and the germline gene differ at one end; a read error may be behind it. The chain combines TRBV7-8 with TRBJ2-7; no clear D. CDR3 size: 13 residues. Germline V gives CDR1 SGHVS, CDR2 FQNEAQ. The CDR3 loop reads CASSFGSGYERYF. DNA of the CDR3: TGTGCCAGCAGCTTCGGATCCGGCTACGAGCGGTACTTC.

The table lists this clonotype with many counts. The chain is built from TRBV6-2 or TRBV6-3 and TRBJ2-2; D ambiguous. Germline V gives CDR1 MNHEY, CDR2 SVGEGT. The V gene lost 2 bases and the J gene lost 3 bases, with 7 bases spanning the gap. CDR3 length equals 14 residues. In DNA form, the CDR3 reads TGTGCCAGCAGTTACCGGACGGACACCGGGGAGCTGTTTTTT. Translating it yields CASSYRTDTGELFF.

This clonotype showed up many times. The chain carries TRBV7-2 and TRBJ2-3, with unresolved D. Germline V lookup: CDR1 SGHTA, CDR2 FQGNSA. V lost 7 bases, J lost 4 bases, and 12 bases lay in between. There are 13 residues in the CDR3. CDR3 protein: CASTSPSADTQYF. Written as DNA, the CDR3 is TGTGCCAGCACCTCTCCGTCTGCAGATACGCAGTATTTT.

This clonotype came up a few times. The chain combines TRBV19 with TRBJ1-1; TRBD1 might be the D (6 bases). This CDR3 spans 15 amino acids. Per germline, CDR1 LNHDA and CDR2 SQIVND (reference sequence). The V and J ends lost 3 bases and 3 bases respectively, with 14 bases between them. The CDR3, as DNA: TGTGCCAGTAGTATTAAGGGGGGGGGTGACACTGAAGCTTTCTTT. This codes for CASSIKGGGDTEAFF.

This clonotype was seen many times. This sequence joins TRBV9 and TRBJ2-3; 10 bases agree with TRBD2. Germline assignment: CDR1 SGDLS and CDR2 YYNGEE. With 5 bases clipped from V and 0 bases from J, the junction kept 3 bases outside the gene matches. This CDR3 has 15 residues. CDR3 nucleotides: TGTGCCAGCAGTTCGACTAGCGGGAGCACAGATACGCAGTATTTT. It translates to CASSSTSGSTDTQYF.